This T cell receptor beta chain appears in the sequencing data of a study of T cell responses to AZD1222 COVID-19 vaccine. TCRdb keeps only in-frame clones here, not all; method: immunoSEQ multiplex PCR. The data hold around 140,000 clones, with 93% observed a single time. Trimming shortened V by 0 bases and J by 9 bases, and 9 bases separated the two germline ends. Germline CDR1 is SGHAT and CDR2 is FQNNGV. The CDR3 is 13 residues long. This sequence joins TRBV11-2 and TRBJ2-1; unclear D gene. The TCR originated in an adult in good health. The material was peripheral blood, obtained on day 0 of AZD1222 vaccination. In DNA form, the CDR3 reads TGTGCCAGCAGCTTAGATGTAGTGGGTGAGCAGTTCTTC. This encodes CASSLDVVGEQFF.